The T cell receptor (beta chain) under discussion was sequenced for a study of read filtering for tumor transcriptome and immune sequencing. Turning to the study itself: Whole-transcriptome libraries were prepared after DNase treatment.

This clonotype was detected ten times or more. The CDR3 has 14 amino acids. The V end was cut by 1 base, the J end by 13 bases, with 17 bases between. CDR1 is SGHDN, CDR2 FVKESK, per germline. Molecular barcoded adaptors covering alpha/delta and beta/gamma chains were used on 400 to 450 ng RNA. TCRdb independently ran MiXCR on the reads; one entry per CDR3 protein. This table holds about 130,000 distinct CDR3 sequences, roughly 13% found once. This TCR derives from a donor aged 40 or older with multiple myeloma. The chain joins TRBV14 to TRBJ2-1; tentatively, D is TRBD1 (6 bases). Sequencing used a population of CD138-negative cells sorted from bone marrow. CDR3 loop: CASSQALDSPSQFF. CDR3 nucleotide sequence: TGTGCCAGCAGCCAAGCCTTGGACAGCCCGAGCCAGTTCTTC.